This record concerns one T cell receptor beta chain sequence. This record belongs to a study of monozygotic twins with inflammatory bowel disease. TCRdb re-called the 5' RACE reads and gives one entry per CDR3 protein, without DNA. This sample's clone table lists roughly 160,000 distinct CDR3 sequences. Sequenced input: blood. The source is a human donor with ulcerative colitis or Crohn's disease, or a healthy co-twin of an affected twin (not recorded which).

CDR3 loop: CASSLDAALITF. This sequence joins TRBV5-1 and TRBJ1-2. Germline CDR1 and CDR2: SGHRS and YFSETQ. The CDR3 runs to 12 residues.